This T cell receptor (beta chain) is from a study of regulatory T cells in long-lasting Graves disease. Findings and caveats of the study: TRBV28 was favored in persistent disease, as were TRBJ1-2 and TRBJ2-5.

V shed 8 bases, J shed 4 bases, and the junction held 5 bases outside the gene matches. Per the germline V gene, CDR1 is MNHNS and CDR2 is SASEGT. The CDR3 runs 13 residues. Arm-PCR of CDR3 regions and iRepertoire HTBI primers were the basis on which TCR beta libraries were built. TCRdb reprocessed the multiplex PCR reads via MiXCR and lists one record per CDR3 protein. The sample carries 420,000 or so distinct CDR3 sequences, 23% recorded once. For this clonotype: Antigen: not known.

Described time point: persistent/refractory GD, antithyroid drugs over 5 years with positive TRAb. From PBMCs, RNA was extracted and then used to make the TCR library. The V gene is TRBV6-1, the J gene TRBJ1-2; 9 bases fit TRBD1. This sequence was found in a female donor with Graves disease. The sequencing here drew on peripheral blood mononuclear cells (PBMCs), taken when the disease was refractory, from a patient treated with antithyroid drugs. In nucleotides, the CDR3 is TGTGCCAGCGGCGACAGGGGGTTCTATGGCTACACCTTC. The encoded protein is CASGDRGFYGYTF.